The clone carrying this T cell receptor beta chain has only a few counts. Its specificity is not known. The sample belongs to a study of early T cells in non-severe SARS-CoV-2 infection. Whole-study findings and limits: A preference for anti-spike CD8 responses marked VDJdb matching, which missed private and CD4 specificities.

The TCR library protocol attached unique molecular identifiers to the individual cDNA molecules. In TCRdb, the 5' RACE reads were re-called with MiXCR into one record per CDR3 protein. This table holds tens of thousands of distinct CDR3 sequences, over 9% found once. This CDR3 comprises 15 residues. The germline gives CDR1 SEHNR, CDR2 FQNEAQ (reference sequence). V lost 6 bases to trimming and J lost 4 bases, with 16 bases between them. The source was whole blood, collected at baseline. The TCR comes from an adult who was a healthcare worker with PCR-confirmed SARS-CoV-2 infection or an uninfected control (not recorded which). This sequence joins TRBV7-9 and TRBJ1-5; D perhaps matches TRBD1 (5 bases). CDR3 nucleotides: TGTGCCAGCAGTCGAGACAGTGGGCATAATCAGCCCCAGCATTTT. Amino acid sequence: CASSRDSGHNQPQHF.